This T cell receptor (beta chain) was found in a study of breast tumors, draining lymph nodes, adjacent tissues. Overall study findings and caveats: Tumor repertoires ranked between lymph nodes and nontumor tissue in diversity, with V and J gene preferences. Compared with basal-like, luminal-like tumors shared significantly more repertoire with nontumor tissue.

TCRdb re-called the multiplex PCR reads with MiXCR, one entry per CDR3 protein. The table shows some 15,000 distinct CDR3 sequences, with about 70% occurring only once. This clonotype was counted ten times or more. Its antigen is not known. Trimming removed 0 bases from V and 6 bases from J, with 13 bases in between. The CDR3 has 16 amino acids. Looked up from germline, CDR1 is SGHRS and CDR2 is YFSETQ. The sample comprised tumor-adjacent breast tissue. The chain couples TRBV5-1 to TRBJ1-6; D not certain. This TCR was sampled from a female donor with breast cancer. Some clones in this sample may be carry-over from other donors' samples. The DNA for the CDR3 is TGCGCCAGCAGCTTGGCGGGGATGAGGTCTAATTCACCCCTCCACTTT. Translation: CASSLAGMRSNSPLHF.